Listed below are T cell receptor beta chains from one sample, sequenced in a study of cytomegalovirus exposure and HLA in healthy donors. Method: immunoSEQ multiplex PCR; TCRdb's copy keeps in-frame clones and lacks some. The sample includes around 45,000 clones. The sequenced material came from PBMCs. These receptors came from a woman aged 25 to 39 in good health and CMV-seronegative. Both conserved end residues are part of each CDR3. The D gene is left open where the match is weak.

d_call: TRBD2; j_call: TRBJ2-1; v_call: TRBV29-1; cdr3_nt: TGCAGCGCCCGTGGCGGGAGTGCAGTCAATGAGCAGTTCTTC; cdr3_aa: CSARGGSAVNEQFF
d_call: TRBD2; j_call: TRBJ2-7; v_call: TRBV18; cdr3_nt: TGTGCCAGCTCACCTAGGACTAGCGGGGTCTACGAGCAGTACTTC; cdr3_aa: CASSPRTSGVYEQYF
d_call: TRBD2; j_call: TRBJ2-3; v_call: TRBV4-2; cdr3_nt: TGTGCCAGCAGCCAAGATCTTAAGACTAGCGGCCGCCTCGGGAGCACAGATACGCAGTATTTT; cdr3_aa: CASSQDLKTSGRLGSTDTQYF
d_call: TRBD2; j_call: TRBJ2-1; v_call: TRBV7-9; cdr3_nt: TGTGCCAGCAGCCCTAGGACTAGCTGGAATGAGCAGTTCTTC; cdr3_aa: CASSPRTSWNEQFF
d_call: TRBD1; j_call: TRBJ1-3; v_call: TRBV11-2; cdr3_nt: TGTGCCAGCAGCCCCACAGTGGCAGGGGGCGGAAACACCATATATTTT; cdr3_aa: CASSPTVAGGGNTIYF
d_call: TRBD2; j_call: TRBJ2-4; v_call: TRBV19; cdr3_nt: TGTGCCAGTAGTGAGGGACTAGCCCGATCAAACCTAGCCAAAAACATTCAGTACTTC; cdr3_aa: CASSEGLARSNLAKNIQYF
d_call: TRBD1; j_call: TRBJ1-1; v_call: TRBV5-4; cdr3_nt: TGTGCCAGCAGCTTGACACAGGGGTCTGAAGCTTTCTTT; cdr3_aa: CASSLTQGSEAFF
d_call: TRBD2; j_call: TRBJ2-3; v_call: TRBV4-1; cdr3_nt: TGCGCCAGCAGCCAACCGGGACTAGCGGGGGGGGGCACAGATACGCAGTATTTT; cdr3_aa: CASSQPGLAGGGTDTQYF
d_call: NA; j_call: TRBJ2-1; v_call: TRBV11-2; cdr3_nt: TGTGCCAGCAGCCGAACGGACAGCTACAATGAGCAGTTCTTC; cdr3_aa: CASSRTDSYNEQFF
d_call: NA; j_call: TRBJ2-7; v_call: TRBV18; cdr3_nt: TGTGCCAGCTCACCACGAGGGCAGATCTACGAGCAGTACTTC; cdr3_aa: CASSPRGQIYEQYF
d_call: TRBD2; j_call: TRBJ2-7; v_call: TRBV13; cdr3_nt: TGTGCCAGCAGCTCCTTAGCGGGAGGGCCCTACGAGCAGTACTTC; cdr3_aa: CASSSLAGGPYEQYF
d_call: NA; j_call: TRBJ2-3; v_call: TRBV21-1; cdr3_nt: TGTGCCAGCAGCAAAAGGGGACTAGCGGGAATCACAGATACGCAGTATTTT; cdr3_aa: CASSKRGLAGITDTQYF
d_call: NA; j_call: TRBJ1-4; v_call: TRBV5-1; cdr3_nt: TGCGCCAGCAGCTTGGATTTGGCAGGGCGTGAAAAACTGTTTTTT; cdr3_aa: CASSLDLAGREKLFF
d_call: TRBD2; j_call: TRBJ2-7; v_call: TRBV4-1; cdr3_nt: TGCGCCAGCAGCCAAGATGAGGGCGGGAGCTTTTATTACGAGCAGTACTTC; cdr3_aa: CASSQDEGGSFYYEQYF
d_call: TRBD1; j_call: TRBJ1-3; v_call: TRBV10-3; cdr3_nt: TGTGCCATCATGCCCGGGACAGGGCTTAGCTCTGGAAACACCATATATTTT; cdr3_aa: CAIMPGTGLSSGNTIYF
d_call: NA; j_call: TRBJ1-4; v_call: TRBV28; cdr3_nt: TGTGCCAGCAGTATAGAACTGCGGGTTAATGAAAAACTGTTTTTT; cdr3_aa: CASSIELRVNEKLFF
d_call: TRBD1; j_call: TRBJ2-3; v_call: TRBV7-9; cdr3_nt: TGTGCCAGCAGCGACAGGGGGAGCACAGATACGCAGTATTTT; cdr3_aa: CASSDRGSTDTQYF
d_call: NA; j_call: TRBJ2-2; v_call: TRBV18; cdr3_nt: TGTGCCAGCTCTCGGACAGCGCTGAACACCGGGGAGCTGTTTTTT; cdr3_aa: CASSRTALNTGELFF
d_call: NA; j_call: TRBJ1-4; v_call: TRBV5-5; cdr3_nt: TGTGCCAGCAGCTTAACGACCCCAGGAATTGAAAAACTGTTTTTT; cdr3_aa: CASSLTTPGIEKLFF
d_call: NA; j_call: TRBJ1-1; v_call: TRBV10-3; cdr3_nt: TGTGCCATCAGTGAAGAGTGGACAGTGAACACTGAAGCTTTCTTT; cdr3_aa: CAISEEWTVNTEAFF
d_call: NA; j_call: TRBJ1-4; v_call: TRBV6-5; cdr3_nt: TGTGCCAGCAGTTACGAGGCGTACCCAGAAAAACTGTTTTTT; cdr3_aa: CASSYEAYPEKLFF
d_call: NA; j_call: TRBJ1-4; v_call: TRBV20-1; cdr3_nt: TGCAGCGCAGGGTGGGATGAAAAACTGTTTTTT; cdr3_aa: CSAGWDEKLFF
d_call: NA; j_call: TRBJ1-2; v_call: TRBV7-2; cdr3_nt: TGTGCCAGCAGCTTAGGCTCAAGCCCCGGTAACGGCTACACCTTC; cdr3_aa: CASSLGSSPGNGYTF
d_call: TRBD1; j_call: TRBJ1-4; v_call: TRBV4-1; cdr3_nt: TGCGCCAGTAACAAAGGGACAGGGAATGAAAAACTGTTTTTT; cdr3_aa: CASNKGTGNEKLFF
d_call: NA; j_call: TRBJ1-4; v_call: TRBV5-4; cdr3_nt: TGTGCCAGCAGTCCTCCGAGGAACGGGAGCAGAACTAATGAAAAACTGTTTTTT; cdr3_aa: CASSPPRNGSRTNEKLFF
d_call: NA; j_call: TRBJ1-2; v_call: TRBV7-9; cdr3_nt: TGTGCCAGCAGCGCAAAGACAGGATACAATGTTAACTATGGCTACACCTTC; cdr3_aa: CASSAKTGYNVNYGYTF
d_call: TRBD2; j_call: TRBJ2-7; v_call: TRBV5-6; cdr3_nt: TGTGCCAGCAGCTTGGCTGGGACTAAGCAGTACTTC; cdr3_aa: CASSLAGTKQYF
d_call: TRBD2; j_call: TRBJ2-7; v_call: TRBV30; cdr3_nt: TGTGCCTGGACCTTAAGACTAGCGGGGACGGCTGAGCAGTACTTC; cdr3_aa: CAWTLRLAGTAEQYF